A selection of T cell receptor beta chains follows, all from one sample in a study. The table came from immunoSEQ multiplex PCR; TCRdb's copy has only in-frame clones and leaves some out. The sample lists around 50,000 clones; over 90% were seen once. Sequenced input: PBMCs. The receptors were sampled from a man aged 40-49 years with rheumatoid arthritis. Each CDR3 is given without its conserved first and last residue.

j_gene | v_gene | CDR3aa
TRBJ1-1 | TRBV30 | AWRPMRGRGTEAF
TRBJ2-7 | TRBV15 | ATSRDRGPVSEQY
TRBJ1-1 | TRBV19 | ASSIPTVWRIEAF
TRBJ1-1 | TRBV6-6 | ASSYSTLSEEGAF
TRBJ1-3 | TRBV6-5 | ASSPTGKGNTIY
TRBJ1-2 | TRBV2 | ASSEGQANYGYT
TRBJ2-2 | TRBV7-9 | ASRLTGTTNTGELF
TRBJ1-5 | TRBV30 | AWSVIDRNQPQH
TRBJ2-7 | TRBV6-5 | ASSYSTSGAYEQY
TRBJ1-1 | TRBV9 | ASSPPGHRTEAF
TRBJ1-1 | TRBV5-1 | ASSWGTPQGEAF
TRBJ1-6 | TRBV28 | ASGRIEIQGASIAPLH
TRBJ2-6 | TRBV9 | ASSRQGALGANVLT
TRBJ2-1 | TRBV15 | ATSSQLAGGEQF
TRBJ2-5 | TRBV28 | ASSWGPETQY
TRBJ2-1 | TRBV11-2 | ASSPLDRYNEQF
TRBJ2-7 | TRBV6-1 | ASSGGLAGAPYEQY
TRBJ2-5 | TRBV10-2 | ASSEPDFQETQY
TRBJ2-1 | TRBV9 | ASSVGAGARNEQF
TRBJ1-6 | TRBV11-2 | ASSLDGSSPLH
TRBJ2-1 | TRBV7-3 | ASSPGGSAYNEQF
TRBJ2-7 | TRBV3-1/TRBV3-2 | ASSQVWTGRDEQY
TRBJ2-7 | TRBV27 | ASSSPKGVGAYEQY
TRBJ1-1 | TRBV27 | ASSSPGRRDTEAF
TRBJ1-1 | TRBV18 | ASSPTDMNTEAF
TRBJ1-2 | TRBV3-1/TRBV3-2 | ASSQEQLEGGGVKGYT
TRBJ2-7 | TRBV5-1 | ASSYLQGSSYEQY
TRBJ1-3 | TRBV7-2 | ASSLAGPTIY
TRBJ1-6 | TRBV25-1 | ASSDPLSPLH
TRBJ2-7 | TRBV4-3 | ASSQDKDGHEQY
TRBJ2-2 | TRBV7-2 | ASSSLGQGAPGELF
TRBJ2-1 | TRBV5-4 | ASSLALWDTRLYNEQF
TRBJ1-6 | TRBV30 | AWNPGQYNSPLH
TRBJ2-3 | TRBV3-1/TRBV3-2 | ASSPTSGTGRPATQY
TRBJ1-1 | TRBV29-1 | SVLRGTSNTEAF
TRBJ1-1 | TRBV10-3 | AISEGYGVGGDSTEAF
TRBJ2-7 | TRBV7-2 | ASSLRGQGSYEQY
TRBJ1-5 | TRBV11-2 | ASSAEGARNQPQH
TRBJ1-4 | TRBV24-1 | ATSDSQGEKLF
TRBJ2-7 | TRBV19 | ASSIGGDSYEQY
TRBJ2-7 | TRBV6-5 | ASSPGPAQGYEQY
TRBJ2-7 | TRBV3-1/TRBV3-2 | ASSHASRSYEQY